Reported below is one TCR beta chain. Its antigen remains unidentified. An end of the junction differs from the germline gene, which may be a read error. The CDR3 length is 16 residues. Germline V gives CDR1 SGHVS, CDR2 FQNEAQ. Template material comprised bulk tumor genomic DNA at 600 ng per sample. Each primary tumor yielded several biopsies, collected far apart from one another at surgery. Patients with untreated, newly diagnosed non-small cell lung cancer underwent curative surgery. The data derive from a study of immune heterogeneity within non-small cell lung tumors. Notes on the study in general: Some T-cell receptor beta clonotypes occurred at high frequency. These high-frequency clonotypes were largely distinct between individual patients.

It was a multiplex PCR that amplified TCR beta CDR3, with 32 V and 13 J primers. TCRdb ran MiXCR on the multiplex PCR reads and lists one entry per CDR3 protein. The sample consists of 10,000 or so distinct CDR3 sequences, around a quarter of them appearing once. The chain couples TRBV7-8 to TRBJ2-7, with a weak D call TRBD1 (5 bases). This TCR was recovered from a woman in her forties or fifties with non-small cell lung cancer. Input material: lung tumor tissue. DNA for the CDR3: TGTGCCAGCAGCTTAAGGATTAGGGGCGGCGCCTACGAGCGGTACTTC. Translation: CASSLRIRGGAYERYF.